This is a list of T cell receptor beta chains from one sample in a study of T cell repertoires in cytomegalovirus infection. From the reads, TCRdb called clonotypes with MiXCR, one entry per CDR3 protein. This table holds about 180,000 distinct CDR3 sequences, roughly 15% found once. Material for sequencing was CD8+ T cells from PBMCs. The receptors here all came from a human donor in good health (CMV status not recorded). Some clones in this sample may be carry-over from other donors' samples. CDR3s include the opening cysteine and the closing phenylalanine or tryptophan. Fields, in order: clone size, D gene, J gene, V gene, CDR3 protein, CDR3 DNA. D genes are given only for firm matches. Size is stated for part of the rows, as once, few or many counts, or as a class when the clone is expanded.

few	NA	TRBJ2-3	TRBV2	CASIVRAADTQYF	TGTGCCAGCATAGTTCGGGCTGCAGATACGCAGTATTTT
few	TRBD1	TRBJ1-1	TRBV6-2/TRBV6-3	CASSYLRTGDVNTEAFF	TGTGCCAGCAGTTACTTGCGGACAGGGGATGTGAACACTGAAGCTTTCTTT
few	TRBD2	TRBJ2-3	TRBV12-3/TRBV12-4	CASSFLAGGYTDTQYF	TGTGCCAGCAGTTTCCTAGCGGGGGGCTACACAGATACGCAGTATTTT
few	NA	TRBJ1-1	TRBV11-1	CASSLRPGSGYAEAFF	TGTGCCAGCAGCTTACGGCCGGGCTCGGGGTACGCTGAAGCTTTCTTT
NA	TRBD2	TRBJ2-3	TRBV29-1	CSATLLAGATLSSTDTQYF	TGCAGCGCAACACTGCTAGCGGGGGCCACTCTGTCTAGCACAGATACGCAGTATTTT
once	NA	TRBJ1-1	TRBV7-9	CASSSRNDASTQNTEAFF	TGTGCCAGCAGCTCAAGAAACGACGCATCTACGCAGAACACTGAAGCTTTCTTT
many	TRBD1	TRBJ2-3	TRBV7-2	CASTFEDVQGALSTDTQYF	TGTGCCAGCACCTTTGAAGACGTACAGGGGGCGCTGAGCACAGATACGCAGTATTTT
few	NA	TRBJ2-7	TRBV6-5	CASSYSPELVQYF	TGTGCCAGCAGTTACTCCCCAGAGCTGGTGCAGTACTTC
few	NA	TRBJ2-1	TRBV14	CASSQARYNEQFF	TGTGCCAGCAGCCAAGCCAGGTACAATGAGCAGTTCTTC
NA	TRBD1	TRBJ1-1	TRBV6-2/TRBV6-3	CASSHSGTGLNTEAFF	TGTGCCAGCAGTCACTCAGGGACAGGGTTGAACACTGAAGCTTTCTTT